This entry lists 30 T cell receptor beta chains sequenced from one sample in a study of cytomegalovirus exposure and HLA in healthy donors. TCRdb's table, derived via immunoSEQ multiplex PCR, lists solely in-frame clones and lacks some. Found here are 150,000 to 200,000 clones, 95% to 97% of them singletons; the top ten hold about 0.89%. Material for sequencing was PBMCs. All receptors derive from a woman aged 18 to 35 in good health and CMV-seronegative.

The chain couples TRBV5-1 to TRBJ2-1, with D possibly being TRBD1 (5 bases). Trimming took off 4 bases at V and 5 bases at J, with 13 bases between the two ends. The length of the CDR3 is 14 residues. Germline V lookup: CDR1 SGHRS, CDR2 YFSETQ. For the CDR3, the DNA is TGCGCCAGCAGCCTGTTCCCAGGGAACAATGAGCAGTTCTTC. Translation: CASSLFPGNNEQFF.

This chain uses TRBV6-6 with TRBJ1-5, with 9 bases aligning to TRBD1. This CDR3 has 14 amino acids. With 7 bases clipped from V and 5 bases from J, the junction kept 6 bases outside the gene matches. Germline CDR1 is MNHNY and CDR2 is SVGAGI (reference sequence). The CDR3 here is CASKGDRDYQPQHF. The DNA for the CDR3 is TGTGCCAGCAAAGGGGACAGGGACTATCAGCCCCAGCATTTT.

V and J are TRBV6-1 and TRBJ1-2, with unresolved D. The V gene lost 2 bases and the J gene lost 6 bases, with 10 bases spanning the gap. Germline CDR1 is MNHNS and CDR2 is SASEGT. The CDR3 loop spans 13 amino acids. The CDR3 region is CASSEWPPHGYTF. CDR3 nucleotide sequence: TGTGCCAGCAGTGAATGGCCTCCCCATGGCTACACCTTC.

Concerning this clone itself: One base separates it from a far larger clone, so it is likely a read error. Other nucleotide sequences from this sample produce the same CDR3. V and J are TRBV19 and TRBJ2-7; 8 nucleotides line up with TRBD1. J lost 2 bases, V lost 5 bases, and 2 bases had no gene match. Germline values: CDR1 LNHDA, CDR2 SQIVND (reference sequence). The CDR3 sequence is 13 residues long. The CDR3 loop reads CASSPGQAYEQYF. As DNA, the CDR3 is TGTGCCAGTAGTCCGGGACAGGCCTACGAGCAGTACTTC.

V and J are TRBV18 and TRBJ1-6, with D maybe TRBD1 (5 bases). V was pared by 2 bases and J by 6 bases, with 5 bases between. CDR1 KGHSH and CDR2 LQKENI come from the germline V gene. CDR3 length: 13 residues. The CDR3 reads CASSPGANSPLHF. CDR3 in DNA: TGTGCCAGCTCACCAGGGGCTAATTCACCCCTCCACTTT.

This clone has a single count. V usage is TRBV11-2 and J usage is TRBJ2-7, with TRBD1 matching 9 bases. Germline trimming cut 6 bases from V and 6 bases from J; bases unmatched to any gene: 12. This CDR3 has 15 amino acids. Looked up from germline, CDR1 is SGHAT and CDR2 is FQNNGV. The CDR3 loop reads CASSEEQGALSEQYF. CDR3 bases: TGTGCCAGCAGTGAGGAACAGGGGGCCTTGTCCGAGCAGTACTTC.

This chain joins TRBV7-2 and TRBJ1-2; tentative D call: TRBD1 (6 bases). The ends were cut back, 1 base at V and 4 bases at J, with 10 bases in the middle. This CDR3 region has 14 residues. Germline CDR1 and CDR2: SGHTA and FQGNSA. The CDR3 here is CASSLDRTVYGYTF. Written as DNA, the CDR3 is TGTGCCAGCAGCTTAGACCGGACAGTCTATGGCTACACCTTC.

The chain combines TRBV4-2 with TRBJ1-2, with 7 bases fitting TRBD1. V lost 3 bases, J lost 8 bases, and 15 bases stayed unmatched. The CDR3 has 16 amino acids. Germline-derived CDR1 and CDR2 are LGHNA and YNFKEQ. CDR3: CASSHSPRQGGMGYTF. CDR3 coding DNA: TGTGCCAGCAGCCACTCCCCACGACAGGGAGGTATGGGCTACACCTTC.

J is TRBJ2-7 and V is TRBV2; TRBD1 agrees at 10 bases. The CDR3 is 14 residues long. Trimming cost V 6 bases and J 6 bases; bases outside gene matches: 8. CDR1 and CDR2 from the germline V gene are SNHLY and FYNNEI. CDR3 sequence: CASRDTGQGSEQYF. The CDR3 nucleotides read TGTGCCAGCAGGGATACGGGACAGGGGTCCGAGCAGTACTTC.

The chain combines TRBV2 with TRBJ2-3; the D gene is possibly TRBD2 (6 bases). The CDR3 spans 16 residues. Germline CDR1 is SNHLY and CDR2 is FYNNEI. With 3 bases removed from V and 7 bases from J, the gap between germline ends came to 20 bases. The CDR3 sequence is CASSDELARLGNTQYF. The CDR3 coding sequence is TGTGCCAGCAGTGATGAACTAGCTCGGCTCGGGAATACGCAGTATTTT. The variable domain in full, completed from reference TRBV2 and TRBJ2-3, reads EPEVTQTPSHQVTQMGQEVILRCVPISNHLYFYWYRQILGQKVEFLVSFYNNEISEKSEIFDDQFSVERPDGSNFTLKIRSTKLEDSAMYFCASSDELARLGNTQYFGPGTRLTVL.

This chain joins TRBV9 and TRBJ1-3; D is possibly TRBD1 (5 bases). With 0 bases removed from V and 0 bases from J, the gap between germline ends came to 13 bases. The CDR3 sequence is 17 residues long. Germline V gene lookup returns CDR1 SGDLS and CDR2 YYNGEE. In DNA form, the CDR3 reads TGTGCCAGCAGCGTAGCAGGGATGGCCATCTCTGGAAACACCATATATTTT. Translating it yields CASSVAGMAISGNTIYF.

The chain combines TRBV19 with TRBJ1-1, with D hard to call. The CDR3 runs 14 residues. Germline V gene sequence: CDR1 LNHDA, CDR2 SQIVND (reference sequence). V was cut by 8 bases and J by 5 bases, with 18 bases left in between. The CDR3 bases are TGTGCCAGTGGCGGCGGAGGCAGTTTAACTGAAGCTTTCTTT. This codes for CASGGGGSLTEAFF.

The J gene is TRBJ2-7, the V gene TRBV6-6; a weak D match, TRBD2 (7 bases). V was pared by 4 bases and J by 4 bases, with 20 bases between. The CDR3 sequence is 16 residues long. Germline CDR1 reads MNHNY; CDR2 reads SVGAGI (reference sequence). Here the CDR3 reads CASSSKAGPQGYEQYF. CDR3 DNA: TGTGCCAGCAGTTCAAAAGCGGGACCCCAGGGGTACGAGCAGTACTTC.

V gene TRBV29-1 combines with J gene TRBJ2-3; TRBD2 aligns across 8 bases. The CDR3 spans 14 residues. Germline V gene lookup returns CDR1 SQVTM and CDR2 ANQGSEA. J gave up 6 bases and V 1 base, and 6 bases lay outside the gene matches. In DNA, the CDR3 is TGCAGCGTTGAAGTGGGGGTAGCGGGGGATACGCAGTATTTT. Residues: CSVEVGVAGDTQYF.

The chain is built from TRBV20-1 and TRBJ1-2; no clear D. The CDR3 consists of 11 residues. CDR1 is DFQATT, CDR2 SNEGSKA, per germline (reference sequence). Trimming removed 5 bases from V and 4 bases from J, with 8 bases in between. DNA for the CDR3: TGCAGTGCTTACCGGGTCTATGGCTACACCTTC. Encoded protein: CSAYRVYGYTF.

The rearrangement links TRBV5-1 to TRBJ2-5; TRBD1 matches 11 bases. Per the germline V gene, CDR1 is SGHRS and CDR2 is YFSETQ. J lost 3 bases, V lost 0 bases, and 4 bases had no gene match. The CDR3 has 16 residues. CDR3 loop: CASSLAGTGGKETQYF. The DNA of the CDR3 is TGCGCCAGCAGCTTGGCCGGGACAGGGGGAAAAGAGACCCAGTACTTC.

Concerning this clone: This sample includes further DNA sequences coding for the same CDR3. This chain links TRBV5-1 with TRBJ2-1, with 9 bases that match TRBD1. Germline V gene data show CDR1 as SGHRS and CDR2 as YFSETQ. CDR3 length equals 15 residues. Germline trimming cut 2 bases from V and 3 bases from J; bases unmatched to any gene: 3. Written as DNA, the CDR3 is TGCGCCAGCAGCTTTGGGGACAGGGACTACAATGAGCAGTTCTTC. Protein product: CASSFGDRDYNEQFF.

V and J are TRBV11-2 and TRBJ2-1; D is possibly TRBD2 (6 bases). V was clipped by 1 base and J by 3 bases, with 7 bases between them. The CDR3 sequence is 14 residues long. CDR1 is SGHAT and CDR2 is FQNNGV in the germline V gene. CDR3 sequence: CASSLGSGYNEQFF. CDR3 sequence (DNA): TGTGCCAGCAGCTTAGGTAGCGGCTACAATGAGCAGTTCTTC. The full variable domain, with the rest looked up from reference TRBV11-2 and TRBJ2-1, is EAGVAQSPRYKIIEKRQSVAFWCNPISGHATLYWYQQILGQGPKLLIQFQNNGVVDDSQLPKDRFSAERLKGVDSTLKIQPAKLEDSAVYLCASSLGSGYNEQFFGPGTRLTVL.

The V and J genes are TRBV15 and TRBJ2-1, with 12 positions matching TRBD2. J lost 16 bases, V lost 0 bases, and 4 bases had no gene match. Per germline, CDR1 LNHNV and CDR2 YYDKDF (reference sequence). The CDR3 runs to 13 residues. The CDR3, as DNA: TGTGCCACCAGCAGAGACCCTAGCGGGGGGGAATTCTTC. Translating it yields CATSRDPSGGEFF.

V and J are TRBV13 and TRBJ1-1, with 9 bases identical to TRBD1. Germline V gene data show CDR1 as PRHDT and CDR2 as FYEKMQ (reference sequence). The V and J ends lost 5 bases and 6 bases, in that order; junction bases with no gene match: 10. The CDR3 extends over 15 amino acids. The CDR3 loop reads CASSPRTGVFPEAFF. The CDR3 DNA reads TGTGCCAGCAGCCCCCGGACAGGGGTTTTTCCTGAAGCTTTCTTT.

The chain uses TRBV6-9 and TRBJ2-7, with D uncertain. The CDR3 loop spans 15 amino acids. V lost 5 bases, J lost 0 bases, and 14 bases lay in between. Germline V gene sequence: CDR1 MNHGY, CDR2 SVAAGI. CDR3 in amino acids: CASSPPQDTSYEQYF. The CDR3, as DNA: TGTGCCAGCAGTCCTCCGCAGGATACCTCCTACGAGCAGTACTTC.

This clone was seen just once. CDR3 region: CASSQNRGEQFF. CDR3 in DNA: TGTGCCAGCTCTCAAAATAGAGGGGAGCAGTTCTTC. V is TRBV18 and J is TRBJ2-1; D possibly corresponds to TRBD2 (5 bases). The CDR3 runs 12 residues. The germline V and J ends were trimmed by 6 bases and 10 bases, with 13 bases remaining between them. Germline V gene sequence: CDR1 KGHSH, CDR2 LQKENI. Full variable domain (missing parts from reference TRBV18 and TRBJ2-1): NAGVMQNPRHLVRRRGQEARLRCSPMKGHSHVYWYRQLPEEGLKFMVYLQKENIIDESGMPKERFSAEFPKEGPSILRIQQVVRGDSAAYFCASSQNRGEQFFGPGTRLTVL.

This chain links TRBV5-1 with TRBJ2-5, with D maybe TRBD1 (6 bases). There are 14 residues in the CDR3. Germline assignment: CDR1 SGHRS and CDR2 YFSETQ. V dropped 1 base and J dropped 4 bases, with 11 bases sitting between them. In nucleotides, the CDR3 is TGCGCCAGCAGCTTGACAGGGACGGGAGAGACCCAGTACTTC. Translation: CASSLTGTGETQYF.

The V gene is TRBV27, the J gene TRBJ1-1, with TRBD1 as a possible D gene (5 bases). The germline CDR1 and CDR2 sequences are MNHEY and SMNVEV (reference sequence). CDR3 size: 14 residues. Trimming cost V 6 bases and J 4 bases, with 15 bases left between them. CDR3 coding DNA: TGTGCCAGCAGCTTCGGGGGGATCGGCACTGAAGCTTTCTTT. Its protein product is CASSFGGIGTEAFF.

To note about this clone: An end of the junction does not agree with germline; a read error may underlie this. This sequence joins TRBV7-9 and TRBJ2-7; tentatively, D is TRBD2 (7 bases). This CDR3 has 13 residues. From germline, CDR1 is SEHNR and CDR2 FQNEAQ (reference sequence). This CDR3 reads CASSLNRAGDTNF. CDR3 bases: TGTGCCAGCAGCTTAAACCGGGCGGGGGACACGAACTTC.

The rearrangement links TRBV9 to TRBJ2-1; D not certain. This CDR3 contains 13 residues. In germline, CDR1 is SGDLS, CDR2 YYNGEE. The V and J ends lost 0 bases and 6 bases respectively, with 7 bases between them. The CDR3 region is CASSVELPNEQFF. DNA of the CDR3: TGTGCCAGCAGCGTAGAACTCCCCAATGAGCAGTTCTTC.

The CDR3 is CAWSRGGSGANVLTF. CDR3 sequence (DNA): TGTGCCTGGAGTCGCGGGGGGAGTGGGGCCAACGTCCTGACTTTC. The rearrangement links TRBV30 to TRBJ2-6; TRBD2 matches 8 bases. From germline, CDR1 is GTSNPN and CDR2 SVGIG (reference sequence). The CDR3 runs to 15 residues. Unmatched junction bases numbered 3, after V lost 2 bases and J lost 3 bases. Filled out from reference TRBV30 and TRBJ2-6, the complete variable domain reads SQTIHQWPATLVQPVGSPLSLECTVEGTSNPNLYWYRQAAGRGLQLLFYSVGIGQISSEVPQNLSASRPQDRQFILSSKKLLLSDSGFYLCAWSRGGSGANVLTFGAGSRLTVL.

This chain joins TRBV9 and TRBJ2-1; no reliable D call. Germline loops: CDR1 SGDLS, CDR2 YYNGEE. Trimming removed 0 bases at V and 4 bases at J, with 8 bases between. This CDR3 spans 14 amino acids. The CDR3 sequence is CASSVGQFYNEQFF. CDR3 bases: TGTGCCAGCAGCGTAGGACAATTTTACAATGAGCAGTTCTTC.

This chain joins TRBV10-1 and TRBJ2-5; 9 nucleotides line up with TRBD2. The CDR3 consists of 15 residues. V lost 2 bases, J lost 5 bases, and 6 bases stayed unmatched. Per the germline V gene, CDR1 is WNHNN and CDR2 is SYGVQD (reference sequence). This CDR3 reads CASSEVCGGAETQYF. The CDR3 region has the DNA TGCGCCAGCAGTGAGGTATGCGGGGGGGCCGAGACCCAGTACTTC.

The CDR3 DNA is TGTGCCAGCAGCTTAGTTGGAGCGGGGGGCCGCCGAGAGACCCAGTACTTC. As protein: CASSLVGAGGRRETQYF. The V and J genes are TRBV7-2 and TRBJ2-5; 9 bases are shared with TRBD2. In germline, CDR1 is SGHTA, CDR2 FQGNSA. This CDR3 region has 17 residues. With V trimmed by 1 base and J by 4 bases, 10 bases remained unmatched.